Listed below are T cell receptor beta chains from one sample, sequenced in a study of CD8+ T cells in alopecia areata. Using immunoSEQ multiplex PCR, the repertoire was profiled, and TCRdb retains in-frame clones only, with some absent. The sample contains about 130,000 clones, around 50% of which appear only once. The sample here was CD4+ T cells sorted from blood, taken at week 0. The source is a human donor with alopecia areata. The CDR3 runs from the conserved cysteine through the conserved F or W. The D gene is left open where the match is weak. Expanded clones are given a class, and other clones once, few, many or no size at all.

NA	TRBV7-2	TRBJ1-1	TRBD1	CASSLPRGSRDREGTEAFF	TGTGCCAGCAGCCTCCCTAGGGGGTCCCGGGACAGGGAGGGCACTGAAGCTTTCTTT
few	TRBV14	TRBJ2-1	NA	CASSQAAVGVGRRVNNEQFF	TGTGCCAGCAGCCAAGCAGCGGTAGGAGTAGGACGGAGGGTTAACAATGAGCAGTTCTTC
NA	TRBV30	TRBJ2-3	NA	CAWSGGSTDTQYF	TGTGCCTGGAGTGGCGGGAGCACAGATACGCAGTATTTT
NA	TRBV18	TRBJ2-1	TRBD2	CASSPGTSGNNEQFF	TGTGCCAGCTCGCCCGGGACTAGCGGAAACAATGAGCAGTTCTTC
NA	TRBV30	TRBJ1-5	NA	CAWSKGSNQPQHF	TGTGCCTGGAGTAAGGGTAGCAATCAGCCCCAGCATTTT
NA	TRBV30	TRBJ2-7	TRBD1	CAWSKDRGLNEQYF	TGTGCCTGGAGCAAAGACAGGGGGCTTAACGAGCAGTACTTC
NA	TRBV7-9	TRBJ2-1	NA	CASSRRGQRAGNEQFF	TGTGCCAGCAGCAGGAGGGGACAGCGGGCGGGAAATGAGCAGTTCTTC
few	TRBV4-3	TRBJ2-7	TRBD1	CASSLYRGYEQYF	TGCGCCAGCAGTCTGTACAGGGGGTACGAGCAGTACTTC
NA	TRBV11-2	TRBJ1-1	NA	CASSLEDTEAFF	TGTGCCAGCAGCTTAGAGGACACTGAAGCTTTCTTT
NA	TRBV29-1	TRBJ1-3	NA	CSVARGTGNTIYF	TGCAGCGTTGCGCGGGGAACTGGAAACACCATATATTTT
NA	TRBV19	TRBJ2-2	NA	CASSIPQNTGELFF	TGTGCCAGTAGTATCCCTCAGAACACCGGGGAGCTGTTTTTT
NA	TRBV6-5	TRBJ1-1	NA	CASEDAGHSNTEAFF	TGTGCCAGCGAGGATGCGGGACACTCGAACACTGAAGCTTTCTTT
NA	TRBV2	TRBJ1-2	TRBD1	CASASPVGQGGGYTF	TGTGCCAGCGCGTCCCCCGTAGGACAGGGCGGCGGCTACACCTTC
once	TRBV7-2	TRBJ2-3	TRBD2	CASSLEGLAPADTQYF	TGTGCCAGCAGCTTAGAGGGACTAGCCCCTGCGGATACGCAGTATTTT
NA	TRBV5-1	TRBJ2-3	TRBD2	CASSLRGELSISTDTQYF	TGCGCCAGCAGCTTACGGGGGGAATTATCCATTAGCACAGATACGCAGTATTTT
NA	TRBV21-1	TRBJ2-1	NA	CARIYDNEQFF	TGTGCCAGAATCTACGACAATGAGCAGTTCTTC
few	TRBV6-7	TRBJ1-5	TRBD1	CASSYPRLPTGQGYQPQHF	TGTGCCAGCAGTTACCCCAGGCTGCCTACGGGACAGGGCTATCAGCCCCAGCATTTT
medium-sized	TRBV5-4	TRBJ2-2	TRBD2	CASSLISGGAGELFF	TGTGCCAGCAGCTTGATTTCGGGAGGTGCCGGGGAGCTGTTTTTT
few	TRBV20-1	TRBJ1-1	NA	CSARDLAEAFF	TGCAGTGCTAGAGATCTGGCAGAAGCTTTCTTT
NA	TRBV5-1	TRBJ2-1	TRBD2	CASSAENRNVKREGEQFF	TGCGCCAGCAGCGCTGAAAACAGGAATGTTAAGCGGGAGGGTGAGCAGTTCTTC
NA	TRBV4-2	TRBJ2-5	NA	CASSQEGQGEETQYF	TGTGCCAGCAGCCAAGAGGGCCAGGGAGAAGAGACCCAGTACTTC
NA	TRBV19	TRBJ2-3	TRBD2	CASSSGLAGHTDTQYF	TGTGCCAGTAGTAGCGGACTAGCGGGGCACACAGATACGCAGTATTTT
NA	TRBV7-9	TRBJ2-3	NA	CASSSVGTQYF	TGTGCCAGCAGCTCAGTTGGTACGCAGTATTTT
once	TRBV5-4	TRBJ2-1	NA	CASSLPAGGSSYNEQFF	TGTGCCAGCAGCTTGCCGGCCGGGGGAAGCTCCTACAATGAGCAGTTCTTC
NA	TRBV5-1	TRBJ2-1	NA	CASSWQGHEQFF	TGCGCCAGCAGTTGGCAGGGTCATGAGCAGTTCTTC
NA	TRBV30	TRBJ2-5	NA	CAWSGIGRGQETQYF	TGTGCCTGGAGCGGGATAGGGAGAGGGCAAGAGACCCAGTACTTC
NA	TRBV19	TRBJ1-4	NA	CASSMFRLETPNEKLFF	TGTGCCAGTAGTATGTTTAGGTTGGAGACACCTAATGAAAAACTGTTTTTT
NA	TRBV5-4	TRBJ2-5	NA	CASSLGPGETQYF	TGTGCCAGCAGCTTGGGTCCGGGAGAGACCCAGTACTTC
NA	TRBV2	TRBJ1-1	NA	CASSDGGLDTEAFF	TGTGCCAGCAGTGACGGGGGGCTGGACACTGAAGCTTTCTTT
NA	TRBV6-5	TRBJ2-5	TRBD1	CASSETGVGETQYF	TGTGCCAGCAGTGAGACAGGGGTTGGAGAGACCCAGTACTTC
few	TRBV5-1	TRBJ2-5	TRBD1	CASSINPGQGWGETQYF	TGCGCCAGCAGCATAAACCCAGGACAGGGCTGGGGAGAGACCCAGTACTTC
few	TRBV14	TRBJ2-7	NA	CASSPGAPYEQYF	TGTGCCAGCAGCCCCGGGGCCCCCTACGAGCAGTACTTC
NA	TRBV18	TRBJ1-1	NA	CASSRVGETEAFF	TGTGCCAGCTCACGGGTGGGAGAGACTGAAGCTTTCTTT
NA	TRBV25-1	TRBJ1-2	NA	CASSESGYGYTF	TGTGCCAGCAGTGAATCCGGGTATGGCTACACCTTC
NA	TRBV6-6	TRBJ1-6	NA	CASSYAENSPLHF	TGTGCCAGCAGTTACGCAGAAAATTCACCCCTCCACTTT
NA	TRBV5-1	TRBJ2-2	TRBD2	CASSLGSGPGELFF	TGCGCCAGCAGCTTGGGTAGCGGGCCCGGGGAGCTGTTTTTT
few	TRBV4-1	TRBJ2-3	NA	CASRLSGSADTQYF	TGCGCCAGCAGGCTATCCGGGAGCGCAGATACGCAGTATTTT